A selection of T cell receptor beta chains follows, all from one sample in a study of blood T cell repertoires in COVID-19. Method: immunoSEQ multiplex PCR; TCRdb's copy keeps in-frame clones and lacks some. The table lists approximately 46,000 clones, 86% of them singletons, with 15% to 20% in the top ten. What was sequenced was peripheral blood. These receptors all come from a man between 60 and 75 years old with active or convalescent COVID-19. Both conserved end residues are part of each CDR3. D genes are given only for firm matches. Clone size is given for some rows only: seen once, a few or many times, or a class if the clone is expanded.

CDR3 DNA: TGTGCCAGCAGCCTTACCAGCGGGGTATCCTACGAGCAGTACTTC
CDR3 protein: CASSLTSGVSYEQYF
D gene: TRBD2
clone size: NA
V gene: TRBV7-8
J gene: TRBJ2-7

CDR3 DNA: TGCGCCAGCAGCTTTGGGACAGGGTTAGTACTAGCCAAAAACATTCAGTACTTC
CDR3 protein: CASSFGTGLVLAKNIQYF
D gene: TRBD1
clone size: NA
V gene: TRBV5-1
J gene: TRBJ2-4

CDR3 DNA: TGTGCCAGCAGTTGGGCTAGCGGGGGGGAAGAGACCCAGTACTTC
CDR3 protein: CASSWASGGEETQYF
D gene: TRBD2
clone size: NA
V gene: TRBV6-2/TRBV6-3
J gene: TRBJ2-5

CDR3 DNA: TGTGCCAGCACCCTACAGGGGAACAGGCTAATTTATTCACCCCTCCACTTT
CDR3 protein: CASTLQGNRLIYSPLHF
D gene: TRBD1
clone size: once
V gene: TRBV7-8
J gene: TRBJ1-6

CDR3 DNA: TGTGCCAGCAGTGAAGAGGGGGCTGCCTATAATTCACCCCTCCACTTT
CDR3 protein: CASSEEGAAYNSPLHF
D gene: TRBD1
clone size: NA
V gene: TRBV2
J gene: TRBJ1-6

CDR3 DNA: TGTGCCAGCAGTCTCCCTGACACTGAAGCTTTCTTT
CDR3 protein: CASSLPDTEAFF
D gene: NA
clone size: NA
V gene: TRBV28
J gene: TRBJ1-1

CDR3 DNA: TGTGCCAGCAGGCAATTAGCGGGAATGGAGGAGACCCAGTACTTC
CDR3 protein: CASRQLAGMEETQYF
D gene: TRBD2
clone size: once
V gene: TRBV6-5
J gene: TRBJ2-5

CDR3 DNA: TGCGCCAGCAGCCAAAGTGGCAGGAACACCGGGGAGCTGTTTTTT
CDR3 protein: CASSQSGRNTGELFF
D gene: NA
clone size: NA
V gene: TRBV4-3
J gene: TRBJ2-2

CDR3 DNA: TGTGCCATCGCCGGGACTAGACTCTCCGGGGAGCTATTTTTT
CDR3 protein: CAIAGTRLSGELFF
D gene: TRBD2
clone size: NA
V gene: TRBV10-3
J gene: TRBJ2-2

CDR3 DNA: TGTGCCAGCAGCTCACACAGACTAGCGGGGGGGGCAGGTGAGACCCAGTACTTC
CDR3 protein: CASSSHRLAGGAGETQYF
D gene: TRBD2
clone size: NA
V gene: TRBV3-1/TRBV3-2
J gene: TRBJ2-5

CDR3 DNA: TGTGCCAGCAGCTCAATCAGGCGCGCTAACTATGGCTACACCTTC
CDR3 protein: CASSSIRRANYGYTF
D gene: NA
clone size: NA
V gene: TRBV7-8
J gene: TRBJ1-2

CDR3 DNA: TGTGCCAGCAGCTTGGGTCCAAACACAGATACGCAGTATTTT
CDR3 protein: CASSLGPNTDTQYF
D gene: NA
clone size: few
V gene: TRBV5-5
J gene: TRBJ2-3

CDR3 DNA: TGTGCCAGCAGCCTCCTCTATAACTATGGCTACACCTTC
CDR3 protein: CASSLLYNYGYTF
D gene: NA
clone size: few
V gene: TRBV12-3/TRBV12-4
J gene: TRBJ1-2

CDR3 DNA: TGTGCCACCAGCAGAGAGGGGAGGACAGATACGCAGTATTTT
CDR3 protein: CATSREGRTDTQYF
D gene: NA
clone size: few
V gene: TRBV15
J gene: TRBJ2-3

CDR3 DNA: TGTGCCAGCAGCTTCGGGAGTTCTGGGGCCAACGTCCTGACTTTC
CDR3 protein: CASSFGSSGANVLTF
D gene: NA
clone size: NA
V gene: TRBV5-4
J gene: TRBJ2-6

CDR3 DNA: TGCGCCAGCAGCCAAGAACGGTCAAGTCAGCCCCAGCATTTT
CDR3 protein: CASSQERSSQPQHF
D gene: NA
clone size: NA
V gene: TRBV4-3
J gene: TRBJ1-5

CDR3 DNA: TGTGCCAGCAGTTACTCAGGGGGGGGTATTGAGGCTGAAGCTTTCTTT
CDR3 protein: CASSYSGGGIEAEAFF
D gene: NA
clone size: NA
V gene: TRBV6-5
J gene: TRBJ1-1

CDR3 DNA: TGTGCCAGCTCACCCCAACAGGGGGCTGAAGCTTTCTTT
CDR3 protein: CASSPQQGAEAFF
D gene: TRBD1
clone size: NA
V gene: TRBV18
J gene: TRBJ1-1

CDR3 DNA: TGTGCCAGCAGCTTCCGACTAGCGGGGGGGCGGTACAATGAGCAGTTCTTC
CDR3 protein: CASSFRLAGGRYNEQFF
D gene: TRBD2
clone size: NA
V gene: TRBV9
J gene: TRBJ2-1

CDR3 DNA: TGTGCCTGGAGTGGAACATCTGAAGCTTTCTTT
CDR3 protein: CAWSGTSEAFF
D gene: NA
clone size: NA
V gene: TRBV30
J gene: TRBJ1-1

CDR3 DNA: TGTGCCAGCAGCTTCCTAAGACAGGGATCGTACGGCTACACCTTC
CDR3 protein: CASSFLRQGSYGYTF
D gene: TRBD1
clone size: NA
V gene: TRBV5-4
J gene: TRBJ1-2

CDR3 DNA: TGTGCCAGCAGCCCGAGACAGGGAGGCACAGATACGCAGTATTTT
CDR3 protein: CASSPRQGGTDTQYF
D gene: TRBD1
clone size: NA
V gene: TRBV3-1/TRBV3-2
J gene: TRBJ2-3

CDR3 DNA: TGTGCCAGCAGCTTAGCGAGGGAAAACACTGAAGCTTTCTTT
CDR3 protein: CASSLARENTEAFF
D gene: NA
clone size: NA
V gene: TRBV7-2
J gene: TRBJ1-1

CDR3 DNA: TGTGCCAGCAGCCGGACAGCTTTGGGGCAGCCCCAGCATTTT
CDR3 protein: CASSRTALGQPQHF
D gene: NA
clone size: NA
V gene: TRBV28
J gene: TRBJ1-5

CDR3 DNA: TGTGCCTGGAGTACCCGACAGGGTACTGAAGCTTTCTTT
CDR3 protein: CAWSTRQGTEAFF
D gene: TRBD1
clone size: NA
V gene: TRBV30
J gene: TRBJ1-1

CDR3 DNA: TGTGCCAGCAGTGAAACCGGGGGGGACGCTGAAGCTTTCTTT
CDR3 protein: CASSETGGDAEAFF
D gene: NA
clone size: once
V gene: TRBV6-1
J gene: TRBJ1-1

CDR3 DNA: TGTGCCAGCAGTGGCCAGGGGTATGGCTACACCTTC
CDR3 protein: CASSGQGYGYTF
D gene: NA
clone size: NA
V gene: TRBV6-2/TRBV6-3
J gene: TRBJ1-2

CDR3 DNA: TGTGCCAGTAGGGAATCGACAGGGCGAGAGACCCAGTACTTC
CDR3 protein: CASRESTGRETQYF
D gene: TRBD1
clone size: NA
V gene: TRBV19
J gene: TRBJ2-5

CDR3 DNA: TGTGCCAGCTCACCCAGTACAGGGATCTATGGCTACACCTTC
CDR3 protein: CASSPSTGIYGYTF
D gene: NA
clone size: NA
V gene: TRBV18
J gene: TRBJ1-2